Given below is one T cell receptor beta chain in context. TCRbeta library preparation incorporated unique molecular identifiers. One entry per CDR3 protein, called by TCRdb with MiXCR from the PCR reads. Of approximately 350,000 distinct CDR3 sequences in the sample, roughly 15% were seen once. These data belong to a study of T-cell reconstitution after alpha-beta-depleted transplantation in children. Trimming removed 2 bases at V and 11 bases at J, with 16 bases between. The CDR3 spans 14 residues. Per the germline V gene, CDR1 is SGHVS and CDR2 is FQNEAQ. The V and J genes are TRBV7-8 and TRBJ1-5, with D perhaps TRBD1 (6 bases). The sequence derives from a human donor who donated a stem cell graft to a child with Fanconi anemia. The specimen was PBMCs, collected from the stem cell graft. DNA of the CDR3: TGTGCCAGCAGCTTACTCAGGGGCCCGTGGGCCCAGCATTTT. Translating it yields CASSLLRGPWAQHF.